This TCR beta chain was profiled in a study of blood T cell repertoires in COVID-19. Background on the study: Material from acute and convalescent COVID-19 was sourced from the United States, Italy and Spain. T cells, B-cell-depleted T cells, or PBMCs supplied cDNA or gDNA.

Trimming stripped 0 bases from V and 0 bases from J, with 5 bases between. The germline V gene has CDR1 MNHNS and CDR2 SASEGT. This CDR3 is built from 14 residues. The study drew participants aged about 18 to 89 years from approximately 25 US areas. Original data processing: Reference gene primers were amplified, and this amplification served to estimate nucleated cell counts. Here immunoSEQ multiplex PCR was the method, and the copy in TCRdb shows in-frame clones only, minus some. V and J calls and clone size follow that table, whereas D and trimming were derived from the DNA. The table records roughly 250,000 clones, around 90% of them present only once.

The V gene is TRBV6-1, the J gene TRBJ1-1; D is unclear. The sequencing input was PBMCs or T cells enriched from blood (not recorded which). The source of this sequence is a human donor in a cohort exposed to, infected with or recovered from COVID-19 (not recorded which). The donor label of this sample is uncertain. CDR3: CASSEASVNTEAFF. The CDR3 DNA reads TGTGCCAGCAGTGAAGCGTCAGTGAACACTGAAGCTTTCTTT.